These T cell receptor beta chains were read from a single sample in a study of T cells in narcolepsy. This table comes from immunoSEQ multiplex PCR, and its TCRdb copy is limited to in-frame clones, with some not included. Of about 3,400 clones in the sample, approximately 67% were seen once. Material: CD45RA- memory CD8+ T cells from PBMCs. The receptor set was obtained from a human donor with narcolepsy. The CDR3 runs from the conserved cysteine through the conserved F or W. The D gene is left open where the match is weak. Not all rows give a size; the values are once, few, many and, for expanded clones, a class.

CSVAWQGAEAFF,TGCAGCGTTGCGTGGCAGGGGGCTGAAGCTTTCTTT,TRBJ1-1,TRBD1,TRBV29-1,few
CATFATGNEQYF,TGTGCCACCTTCGCTACGGGGAACGAGCAGTACTTC,TRBJ2-7,.,TRBV2,once
CASSLLRGYNEQFF,TGTGCCAGCAGCCTCCTCCGGGGATACAATGAGCAGTTCTTC,TRBJ2-1,.,TRBV7-9,few
CASSLSGQGFAEAFF,TGTGCCAGCAGCTTGTCGGGACAGGGATTCGCTGAAGCTTTCTTT,TRBJ1-1,TRBD1,TRBV7-6,.
CASSFEGGTTEAFF,TGTGCCAGCAGCTTCGAAGGGGGAACCACTGAAGCTTTCTTT,TRBJ1-1,.,TRBV7-3,.
CASSPQGYSYNEQFF,TGTGCCAGCTCACCACAAGGGTACTCCTACAATGAGCAGTTCTTC,TRBJ2-1,.,TRBV18,.
CASSLGGPYEQYF,TGTGCCAGCAGCTTAGGGGGGCCCTACGAGCAGTACTTC,TRBJ2-7,.,TRBV7-6,.
CASSLGTANYGYTF,TGTGCCAGCAGCTTAGGAACGGCCAACTATGGCTACACCTTC,TRBJ1-2,.,TRBV7-9,.
CASSLVGLETQYF,TGTGCCAGCAGCTTAGTAGGGTTAGAGACCCAGTACTTC,TRBJ2-5,.,TRBV7-2,few
CATSDRVDGYTF,TGTGCCACCTCGGACAGGGTAGACGGCTACACCTTC,TRBJ1-2,TRBD1,TRBV7-9,.
CASSQVVAPTDTQYF,TGCGCCAGCAGCCAAGTTGTGGCCCCCACAGATACGCAGTATTTT,TRBJ2-3,.,TRBV4-1,.
CASSLRPARAAGGVSTGELFF,TGTGCCAGCAGTTTACGCCCGGCGAGGGCAGCGGGGGGGGTCAGCACCGGGGAGCTGTTTTTT,TRBJ2-2,TRBD2,TRBV27,.
CASSPGPKGEKLFF,TGTGCCAGCAGCCCCGGCCCTAAAGGGGAAAAACTGTTTTTT,TRBJ1-4,.,TRBV11-2,.
CASSSRTGNSPLHF,TGTGCCAGTAGTTCTAGGACAGGCAATTCACCCCTCCACTTT,TRBJ1-6,TRBD1,TRBV19,medium-sized
CASSPYASGANGYTF,TGTGCCAGCAGCCCATACGCCTCAGGGGCGAATGGCTACACCTTC,TRBJ1-2,.,TRBV7-9,.
CSVEAGSYRGGELFF,TGCAGCGTTGAAGCGGGGTCCTACCGGGGCGGGGAGCTGTTTTTT,TRBJ2-2,.,TRBV29-1,.
CASSDGGEYQPQHF,TGTGCCAGCAGTGATGGAGGGGAATATCAGCCCCAGCATTTT,TRBJ1-5,.,TRBV2,.
CASSQQRTGSYEQYF,TGCGCCAGCAGCCAACAAAGGACAGGCTCCTACGAGCAGTACTTC,TRBJ2-7,TRBD1,TRBV5-4,.
CASSQDHADTNEKLFF,TGCGCCAGCAGCCAAGATCACGCGGATACTAATGAAAAACTGTTTTTT,TRBJ1-4,.,TRBV4-1,.
CASSQGSGGYEQYF,TGCGCCAGCAGCCAAGGCTCGGGGGGGTACGAGCAGTACTTC,TRBJ2-7,TRBD2,TRBV4-1,.
CASSLGGEELNTEAFF,TGTGCCAGCAGCTTGGGGGGGGAGGAGCTGAACACTGAAGCTTTCTTT,TRBJ1-1,.,TRBV5-4,large
CASSLASGALYNEQFF,TGTGCCAGCAGCTTGGCTAGCGGGGCCCTCTACAATGAGCAGTTCTTC,TRBJ2-1,TRBD2,TRBV5-5,.
CASSFVAGTDTQYF,TGTGCCAGCAGTTTCGTAGCGGGCACAGATACGCAGTATTTT,TRBJ2-3,.,TRBV28,few
CARSEGGGNNEQYF,TGTGCCCGCAGTGAAGGGGGGGGTAACAACGAGCAGTACTTC,TRBJ2-7,.,TRBV2,.
CASSLGSGGGHQQFF,TGCGCCAGCAGCTTGGGTTCGGGGGGCGGGCACCAGCAGTTCTTC,TRBJ2-1,.,TRBV5-1,.
CASSVTMGYTEAFF,TGTGCCAGCAGTGTGACGATGGGTTACACTGAAGCTTTCTTT,TRBJ1-1,.,TRBV2,.
CASSSDWEGSKETQYF,TGTGCCAGCAGTTCAGACTGGGAGGGGTCGAAAGAGACCCAGTACTTC,TRBJ2-5,TRBD2,TRBV5-6,.
CASSYSTGGTEAFF,TGTGCCAGCAGTTACTCGACAGGGGGCACTGAAGCTTTCTTT,TRBJ1-1,TRBD1,TRBV6-5,few
CASTTQDRGSYEQYF,TGTGCCAGCACCACCCAGGACAGGGGATCCTACGAGCAGTACTTC,TRBJ2-7,.,TRBV21-1,few
CASSFGTGSYEQYF,TGTGCCAGCAGTTTTGGCACAGGGTCCTACGAGCAGTACTTC,TRBJ2-7,.,TRBV28,few
CASSWSGGEDYNEQFF,TGTGCCAGCAGCTGGTCTGGGGGGGAGGACTACAATGAGCAGTTCTTC,TRBJ2-1,TRBD2,TRBV7-9,.
CASSPAPPWGEQFF,TGTGCCAGCAGCCCCGCTCCACCGTGGGGTGAGCAGTTCTTC,TRBJ2-1,.,TRBV7-2,.
CASSQAVLAVYEQYF,TGTGCCAGCAGCCAAGCAGTATTAGCGGTCTACGAGCAGTACTTC,TRBJ2-7,.,TRBV4-2,few
CASSAKTLKENTEAFF,TGTGCCAGCAGCGCGAAGACACTAAAGGAGAACACTGAAGCTTTCTTT,TRBJ1-1,.,TRBV9,few
CASSFSFVKTPRGNTIYF,TGCGCCAGCAGCTTCAGTTTCGTGAAAACTCCCCGTGGAAACACCATATATTTT,TRBJ1-3,.,TRBV5-1,.
CASSLVGLASEQFF,TGTGCCAGCAGCTTAGTGGGACTAGCATCCGAGCAGTTCTTC,TRBJ2-1,TRBD2,TRBV7-3,.
CASSPSEGGDYGYTF,TGCGCCAGCAGCCCCTCCGAGGGGGGGGACTATGGCTACACCTTC,TRBJ1-2,.,TRBV5-8,.
CAWSVWETQYF,TGTGCCTGGAGTGTGTGGGAGACCCAGTACTTC,TRBJ2-5,.,TRBV30,once
CASMSGGNYEQYF,TGTGCCAGCATGAGCGGGGGTAACTACGAGCAGTACTTC,TRBJ2-7,TRBD2,TRBV27,.
CASSGRVGNEKLFF,TGTGCCAGTAGCGGGAGGGTAGGAAATGAAAAACTGTTTTTT,TRBJ1-4,.,TRBV19,.
CASSLTGEVNYGYTF,TGTGCCAGCAGCTTAACGGGGGAGGTAAACTATGGCTACACCTTC,TRBJ1-2,.,TRBV7-3,.
CASSQGPNSYNEQFF,TGTGCCAGCAGCCAGGGACCGAACTCCTACAATGAGCAGTTCTTC,TRBJ2-1,.,TRBV2,.
CATSRDGGPNTGELFF,TGTGCCACCAGCAGAGATGGGGGACCGAACACCGGGGAGCTGTTTTTT,TRBJ2-2,.,TRBV15,.
CASSDGQPHYEQYF,TGTGCCAGCAGCGACGGACAGCCACACTACGAGCAGTACTTC,TRBJ2-7,.,TRBV9,.
CSGGGGGPGYEQYF,TGCAGCGGGGGGGGAGGGGGCCCTGGATACGAGCAGTACTTC,TRBJ2-7,.,TRBV29-1,few
CASSVEGSGGASYNEQFF,TGTGCCAGCAGCGTAGAAGGTAGCGGGGGGGCCTCCTACAATGAGCAGTTCTTC,TRBJ2-1,TRBD2,TRBV9,.
CASSLGASGGSDTQYF,TGTGCCAGCAGCTTAGGGGCTAGCGGGGGCTCAGATACGCAGTATTTT,TRBJ2-3,TRBD2,TRBV7-9,.
CASSHPQGDSYEQYF,TGCGCCAGCAGCCATCCCCAGGGGGATTCCTACGAGCAGTACTTC,TRBJ2-7,TRBD1,TRBV4-1,.
CASSPLERGTEAFF,TGCGCCAGCAGCCCCCTGGAAAGGGGGACTGAAGCTTTCTTT,TRBJ1-1,.,TRBV4-3,.
CASSQGGTPNLGNQPQHF,TGCGCCAGCAGCCAAGGAGGGACACCTAACTTGGGCAATCAGCCCCAGCATTTT,TRBJ1-5,.,TRBV4-1,.
CASSSGIGYGYTF,TGTGCCAGCAGTTCAGGGATCGGCTATGGCTACACCTTC,TRBJ1-2,.,TRBV9,.
CASSLWQGAGELFF,TGTGCCAGCAGCTTATGGCAGGGGGCCGGGGAGCTGTTTTTT,TRBJ2-2,TRBD1,TRBV7-3,.
CASSWLGPIGELFF,TGTGCCAGCAGCTGGTTGGGTCCCATCGGGGAGCTGTTTTTT,TRBJ2-2,.,TRBV7-3,.
CASSQETGGLWPQHF,TGCGCCAGCAGCCAAGAGACAGGGGGACTCTGGCCCCAGCATTTT,TRBJ1-5,TRBD1,TRBV4-1,once
CASSISSSYNEQFF,TGTGCCAGTAGTATATCAAGCTCCTACAATGAGCAGTTCTTC,TRBJ2-1,.,TRBV19,.
CASSRTQGETGNEQFF,TGTGCCAGCAGCCGGACACAGGGGGAAACGGGCAATGAGCAGTTCTTC,TRBJ2-1,TRBD1,TRBV7-3,few
CASSQPGQGFTEAFF,TGCGCCAGCAGCCAGCCGGGACAGGGGTTCACTGAAGCTTTCTTT,TRBJ1-1,TRBD1,TRBV4-3,.
CASSVPGGDMNTEAFF,TGTGCCAGCAGCGTCCCGGGGGGAGACATGAACACTGAAGCTTTCTTT,TRBJ1-1,.,TRBV14,.
CASSRSGGVLPNSPLHF,TGTGCCAGCAGCCGGTCGGGAGGCGTCCTACCAAATTCACCCCTCCACTTT,TRBJ1-6,.,TRBV7-3,.
CASSEWGTSGGLGELFF,TGTGCCAGCAGTGAATGGGGGACTAGCGGGGGCCTCGGGGAGCTGTTTTTT,TRBJ2-2,TRBD2,TRBV2,.